This TCR beta chain was documented in a study of T cell changes during pregnancy in multiple sclerosis. Germline assignment: CDR1 LGHNT and CDR2 FRNRAP. Between the trimmed V and J ends, which lost 0 bases and 0 bases, there was a span of 12 bases. The CDR3 has 16 amino acids. Generated by immunoSEQ multiplex PCR, the TCRdb table keeps only in-frame clones and is missing some. The data contain tens of thousands of clones, roughly nine tenths of them seen just once; the ten biggest clones take up around a tenth. The V and J genes are TRBV12-5 and TRBJ2-7, with D possibly being TRBD2 (6 bases). This sequence was found in a female donor in good health, enrolled as a control in a pregnancy study. The source material was peripheral blood, sampled after pregnancy. CDR3 bases: TGTGCTAGTGGTTTGGTAGGGACTTCGCCCTCCTACGAGCAGTACTTC. Its translation is CASGLVGTSPSYEQYF.